The rows below give T cell receptor beta chains drawn from one sample of a study of T cells after yellow fever vaccination. TCRdb re-derived calls from the 5' RACE reads in MiXCR, one entry per CDR3 protein. This repertoire shows hundreds of thousands of distinct CDR3 sequences, roughly an eighth found once; its top ten account for roughly 3%. The specimen comprised CD4+ T cells sorted from PBMCs, sampled 15 days after the yellow fever booster vaccination. These receptors originate from a man between 18 and 29 years old who received the YFV17D yellow fever vaccine. Both conserved end residues are part of each CDR3. A D gene is named only where the DNA matches it firmly. The size of a clone is reported for some rows only, either as once, few or many, or as a class for expanded clones.

-	TRBV10-3	-	TRBJ1-5	CAIGDISNQPQHF	TGTGCCATCGGAGACATATCAAATCAGCCCCAGCATTTT
-	TRBV5-1	-	TRBJ1-1	CASSLDAGTHTEAFF	TGCGCCAGCAGCTTGGATGCCGGCACACACACTGAAGCTTTCTTT
few	TRBV27	-	TRBJ2-1	CASSRPGSGLPNRREQFF	TGTGCCAGCAGTCGACCGGGGTCGGGACTCCCTAACCGAAGGGAGCAGTTCTTC
-	TRBV5-8	-	TRBJ2-1	CASSLARGGEQFF	TGTGCCAGCAGCTTGGCCAGAGGGGGTGAGCAGTTCTTC
-	TRBV12-5	-	TRBJ2-2	CASSPGTNTGELFF	TGTGCTAGTAGTCCGGGGACCAACACCGGGGAGCTGTTTTTT
few	TRBV6-2/TRBV6-3	-	TRBJ1-2	CASSFGDRNYGYTF	TGTGCCAGCAGTTTCGGGGACCGGAACTATGGCTACACCTTC
many	TRBV7-3	-	TRBJ2-7	CASSPGISYEQYF	TGTGCCAGCAGCCCAGGGATCTCCTACGAGCAGTACTTC
many	TRBV5-1	-	TRBJ2-3	CASRTQGFTDTQYF	TGCGCCAGCAGGACTCAGGGCTTCACAGATACGCAGTATTTT
-	TRBV6-6	-	TRBJ1-1	CASTTRNTEAFF	TGTGCCAGTACGACGCGCAACACTGAAGCTTTCTTT
-	TRBV16	TRBD1	TRBJ1-1	CASSAWTGNTEAFF	TGTGCCAGCAGCGCATGGACAGGGAACACTGAAGCTTTCTTT
-	TRBV4-2	TRBD2	TRBJ2-1	CASSQLAGLSMFF	TGTGCCAGCAGCCAATTAGCGGGTCTGTCCATGTTCTTC
-	TRBV20-1	TRBD2	TRBJ2-3	CSAKLAGNTDTQYF	TGCAGTGCTAAACTAGCGGGGAACACAGATACGCAGTATTTT
-	TRBV20-1	TRBD2	TRBJ2-7	CSAPRGGELYEQYF	TGCAGTGCTCCCCGGGGAGGGGAACTTTACGAGCAGTACTTC
few	TRBV7-3	-	TRBJ2-2	CASSIRSGRGTGELFF	TGTGCCAGCAGCATAAGATCCGGGAGAGGGACCGGGGAGCTGTTTTTT
few	TRBV7-2	-	TRBJ2-2	CASSLASRELFF	TGTGCCAGCAGCCTAGCCTCCCGGGAGCTGTTTTTT
-	TRBV27	-	TRBJ2-6	CASPMGSFCLPGANVLTF	TGTGCCAGCCCTATGGGCTCGTTCTGCTTACCTGGGGCCAACGTCCTGACTTTC
few	TRBV12-3/TRBV12-4	TRBD1	TRBJ1-2	CASSFQGAIGGYTF	TGTGCCAGCAGTTTTCAGGGGGCGATTGGTGGCTACACCTTC
-	TRBV10-2	TRBD1	TRBJ1-4	CASTQQGAVGVKLFF	TGCGCCAGCACTCAGCAGGGGGCGGTCGGGGTAAAACTGTTTTTT
-	TRBV5-5	-	TRBJ1-4	CASSLGGTKKLFF	TGTGCCAGCAGCTTGGGCGGGACTAAAAAACTGTTTTTT
many	TRBV5-1	-	TRBJ1-6	CASSSGQPASPLHF	TGCGCCAGCAGCTCGGGGCAGCCCGCGTCACCCCTCCACTTT
-	TRBV24-1	TRBD1	TRBJ2-3	CATSETGTGLSDTQYF	TGTGCCACCAGTGAAACCGGGACAGGGTTATCAGATACGCAGTATTTT
-	TRBV3-1	-	TRBJ2-3	CASSRQVGPDTQYF	TGTGCCAGCAGCCGACAGGTCGGTCCAGATACGCAGTATTTT
-	TRBV9	-	TRBJ2-5	CASSLRPRAETQYF	TGTGCCAGCAGCCTCCGGCCTCGGGCTGAGACCCAGTACTTC
few	TRBV12-3/TRBV12-4	TRBD1	TRBJ1-6	CASRISGQGNSAPLHF	TGTGCCAGCAGAATATCTGGACAGGGGAATAGTGCACCCCTCCACTTT
few	TRBV5-1	-	TRBJ1-4	CASKAGRGEKLFF	TGCGCCAGCAAGGCCGGGAGAGGAGAAAAACTGTTTTTT
few	TRBV20-1	-	TRBJ2-2	CSASSGRDRGTGELFF	TGCAGTGCTAGCTCTGGCCGGGACCGCGGCACCGGGGAGCTGTTTTTT
-	TRBV6-1	-	TRBJ1-2	CASRRERVGRNYGYTF	TGTGCCAGCAGGCGGGAAAGGGTAGGACGGAACTATGGCTACACCTTC
-	TRBV29-1	TRBD2	TRBJ2-2	CSVGTSGATGELFF	TGCAGCGTTGGGACTAGCGGGGCCACCGGGGAGCTGTTTTTT
few	TRBV10-3	-	TRBJ2-1	CAISEPRGFSDEQFF	TGTGCCATCAGTGAGCCCAGAGGGTTTAGTGATGAGCAGTTCTTC
-	TRBV18	TRBD2	TRBJ2-1	CASSPGLALNEQFF	TGTGCCAGCTCACCAGGACTAGCGCTCAATGAGCAGTTCTTC
-	TRBV20-1	TRBD2	TRBJ2-3	CSASNSRGGTDTQYF	TGCAGTGCTAGCAATTCGCGGGGGGGCACAGATACGCAGTATTTT
-	TRBV12-3/TRBV12-4	-	TRBJ1-2	CASSLGGVGGYTF	TGTGCCAGCAGTTTAGGAGGGGTCGGAGGCTACACCTTC
-	TRBV5-4	-	TRBJ2-3	CASSFMGRGDTQYF	TGTGCCAGCAGCTTTATGGGGCGGGGAGATACGCAGTATTTT
many	TRBV11-2	TRBD2	TRBJ2-1	CASSVGTTYYNEQFF	TGTGCCAGCAGCGTCGGGACTACCTATTACAATGAGCAGTTCTTC
few	TRBV12-3/TRBV12-4	-	TRBJ2-4	CASSFERGSLKNIQYF	TGTGCCAGCAGTTTTGAAAGGGGTTCCCTAAAAAACATTCAGTACTTC
few	TRBV2	-	TRBJ1-2	CASSEARFRVYGYTF	TGTGCCAGCAGTGAAGCGCGGTTCAGGGTTTATGGCTACACCTTC
few	TRBV7-2	-	TRBJ2-5	CASSLSFAQETQYF	TGTGCCAGCAGCCTCTCGTTTGCCCAAGAGACCCAGTACTTC
-	TRBV4-3	TRBD1	TRBJ1-4	CASSHRGTGSNEKLFF	TGCGCCAGCAGCCACCGGGGGACAGGTTCTAATGAAAAACTGTTTTTT
-	TRBV6-2/TRBV6-3	TRBD2	TRBJ2-1	CASSYPSSGRYNEQFF	TGTGCCAGCAGTTACCCCTCTAGCGGGAGGTACAATGAGCAGTTCTTC
few	TRBV7-3	-	TRBJ2-3	CASSLVPRAPSDTQYF	TGTGCCAGCAGCTTAGTACCGAGGGCCCCGTCGGATACGCAGTATTTT
few	TRBV19	-	TRBJ1-1	CASFNDPNTEAFF	TGTGCCAGTTTCAATGACCCGAACACTGAAGCTTTCTTT
few	TRBV7-9	-	TRBJ1-6	CASSLDSRGPNSPLHF	TGTGCCAGCAGCTTAGATAGTCGAGGGCCTAATTCACCCCTCCACTTT
-	TRBV3-1	-	TRBJ1-2	CASRAARNYGYTF	TGTGCCAGCAGGGCAGCCCGTAACTATGGCTACACCTTC
few	TRBV28	-	TRBJ2-6	CASSSFGSGANVLTF	TGTGCCAGCAGCTCTTTCGGCTCTGGGGCCAACGTCCTGACTTTC
few	TRBV29-1	-	TRBJ1-1	CSVERQANTEAFF	TGCAGCGTTGAACGGCAGGCGAACACTGAAGCTTTCTTT
-	TRBV7-9	-	TRBJ1-4	CASSLSFGDFNEKLFF	TGTGCCAGCAGCTTAAGCTTTGGGGATTTTAATGAAAAACTGTTTTTT
many	TRBV6-5	-	TRBJ2-5	CASSSRVETQYF	TGTGCCAGCAGTTCCAGGGTGGAGACCCAGTACTTC
few	TRBV19	-	TRBJ2-3	CASSIGDVETDTQYF	TGTGCCAGTAGTATTGGGGATGTGGAGACGGATACGCAGTATTTT